This record looks at one T cell receptor beta chain sequence and its context. As it was prepared, the TCRbeta library received unique molecular identifiers. TCRdb processed the PCR reads anew with MiXCR; each CDR3 protein has one entry. The repertoire includes around 200,000 distinct CDR3 sequences, about 6.4% of them detected once, and approximately 3% sits in the top ten. The sample originates from a study of T-cell reconstitution after alpha-beta-depleted transplantation in children. Sample: PBMCs from the stem cell graft donor, taken from the stem cell graft. The origin of this receptor is a human donor who donated a stem cell graft to a child with Wiskott-Aldrich syndrome.

The CDR3: CASSLIAGEETQYF. In nucleotides, the CDR3 is TGCGCCAGCAGCTTGATAGCGGGAGAAGAGACCCAGTACTTC. The rearrangement uses TRBV5-1 and TRBJ2-5, with 9 bases fitting TRBD2. Germline V gene lookup returns CDR1 SGHRS and CDR2 YFSETQ. CDR3 length equals 14 residues. V was clipped by 1 base and J by 3 bases; unmatched bases: 1.